The 5 T cell receptor beta chains reported below all come from one sample, sequenced in a study of T-cell reconstitution after alpha-beta-depleted transplantation in children. Preparing the TCRbeta library involved the use of unique molecular identifiers. TCRdb analysed the PCR reads with MiXCR anew, one entry per CDR3 protein. The sample yields about 460,000 distinct CDR3 sequences, more than 9% seen once. Sequenced here: PBMCs, sampled before TCRalphabeta/CD19-depleted stem cell transplant. The receptors originated from a child between 2 and 9 years old with inherited bone marrow failure, due to receive a stem cell transplant.

This clonotype was seen ten or more times. The CDR3 DNA sequence: TGTGCCAGCTCACGTAGCGGGGCTAGCGATTACAATGAGCAGTTCTTC. Its translation: CASSRSGASDYNEQFF. The chain couples TRBV7-2 to TRBJ2-1, with TRBD2 matching over 8 bases. Germline trimming cut 8 bases from V and 4 bases from J; bases unmatched to any gene: 13. The CDR3 extends over 16 amino acids. Germline V gene data show CDR1 as SGHTA and CDR2 as FQGNSA.

Ten or more counts support this clonotype. V and J are TRBV4-3 and TRBJ1-1; 7 bases line up with TRBD1. Germline V gives CDR1 LGHNA, CDR2 YSLEER. V dropped 0 bases and J dropped 3; count of bases not matched to a gene: 4. The CDR3 is 15 residues long. The CDR3 DNA reads TGCGCCAGCAGCCAAGACGGCAGGGGGGACACTGAAGCTTTCTTT. Its translation: CASSQDGRGDTEAFF.

This clonotype was seen at least ten times. The chain combines TRBV5-1 with TRBJ2-2; 8 bases are shared with TRBD1. The V and J ends lost 0 bases and 0 bases, in that order; junction bases with no gene match: 10. The CDR3 runs to 19 residues. In germline, CDR1 is SGHRS, CDR2 YFSETQ. CDR3 loop: CASSLGSGGTPPNTGELFF. DNA of the CDR3: TGCGCCAGCAGCTTGGGGTCAGGGGGCACCCCCCCGAACACCGGGGAGCTGTTTTTT.

This clonotype came up many times. The rearrangement links TRBV10-3 to TRBJ1-2, with D perhaps matching TRBD1 (6 bases). The germline V gene encodes CDR1 ENHRY and CDR2 SYGVKD. V was cut by 4 bases and J by 5 bases, with 14 bases left in between. This CDR3 is built from 14 residues. CDR3 DNA: TGTGCCATCAGTGCCGTGGGGGCCGGGTATGGCTACACCTTC. It encodes CAISAVGAGYGYTF.

This clonotype was seen many times. J is TRBJ2-2 and V is TRBV29-1, with D perhaps matching TRBD1 or TRBD2 (5 bases each). Trimming shortened V by 6 bases and J by 0 bases, and 8 bases separated the two germline ends. The length of the CDR3 is 13 residues. CDR1 and CDR2 (germline): SQVTM, ANQGSEA. The CDR3 coding sequence is TGCAGCGTCGGGACCGCGAACACCGGGGAGCTGTTTTTT. Amino acid sequence: CSVGTANTGELFF.